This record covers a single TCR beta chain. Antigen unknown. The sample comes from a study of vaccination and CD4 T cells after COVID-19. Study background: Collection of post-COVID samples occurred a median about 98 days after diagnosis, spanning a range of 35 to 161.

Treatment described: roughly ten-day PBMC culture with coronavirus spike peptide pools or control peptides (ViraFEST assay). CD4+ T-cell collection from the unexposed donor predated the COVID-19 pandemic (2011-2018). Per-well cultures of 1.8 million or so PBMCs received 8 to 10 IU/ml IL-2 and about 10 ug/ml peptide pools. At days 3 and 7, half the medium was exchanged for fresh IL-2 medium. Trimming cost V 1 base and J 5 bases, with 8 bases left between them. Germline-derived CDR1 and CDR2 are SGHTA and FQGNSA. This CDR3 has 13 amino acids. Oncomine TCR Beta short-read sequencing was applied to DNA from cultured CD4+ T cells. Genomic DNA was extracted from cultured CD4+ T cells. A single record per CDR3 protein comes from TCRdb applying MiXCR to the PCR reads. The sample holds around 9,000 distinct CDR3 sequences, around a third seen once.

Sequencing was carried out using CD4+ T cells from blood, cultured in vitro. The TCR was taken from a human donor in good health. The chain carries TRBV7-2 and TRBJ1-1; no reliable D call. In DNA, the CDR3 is TGTGCCAGCAGCTTAGAACGAGGGACTGAAGCTTTCTTT. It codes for CASSLERGTEAFF.